This T cell receptor (beta chain) emerged from a study of blood T cell repertoires in COVID-19 (dated by TCRdb to 2020 to 2021). In the study overall: The collaborator samples originated in the United States, Italy and Spain and spanned the acute and convalescent phases of COVID-19. The prospective study material was composed of cDNA or gDNA derived from T cells, B-cell-depleted T cells, or PBMCs. The dataset comprised deeply sampled blood TCRbeta repertoires from subjects exposed to, actively infected with, or recovered from COVID-19. A freely available public database, intended as a resource for researchers studying the immune response to SARS-CoV-2, is where the repertoires were released. Samples were obtained from the ongoing ImmuneRACE study (first 160 participants) and from some 1,200 subjects provided by 6 global collaborators. The sample metadata nearly always contained a de-identified subject ID, COVID-19 status, age in years and sex. HLA class I and class II types, where available, came from metadata supplied by the sample provider rather than from assay-based typing.

About this clone: Its antigen remains undetermined. Per-base qualities were not stored, and no clone one base away is much larger.

In Seattle, one collaborating source enrolled patients while the infection was active and tracked those patients longitudinally over the course of disease. Whole blood was collected in K2EDTA tubes by collaborating institutions according to the institutions' own protocols. Collaborator samples were shipped for TCRbeta analysis as frozen whole blood, isolated PBMCs, or DNA extracted from either sample type. The immunoSEQ Assay, a bias-controlled multiplex PCR, was used to amplify TCRbeta CDR3 regions from genomic DNA. Concerning the study's data processing: Within the assay, amplification of reference gene primers was used to estimate how many nucleated cells each sample contained. To quantify the absolute abundance of each unique TCRbeta CDR3 rearrangement, sequence reads were collapsed and filtered. For each sample, productive Simpson clonality was calculated by taking the square root of Simpson's diversity index across productive rearrangements. The clones in this table, taken by TCRdb from immuneACCESS, are in-frame only. Not every clone is retained; where verified, under half of the shortfall comes from an unresolved V gene, and the cause of the rest is unknown. The D gene and trimming were derived from the DNA, and the V and J assignments and clone size from that table. Recorded for this sample are about 230,000 clones; 81% of them occurred a single time. The top ten hold 7.5% of the sample.

At the junction V is shortened by 4 bases and J by 13 bases, with 14 bases in between. The CDR3 runs 12 amino acids, cysteine and phenylalanine included. The read is trimmed to its CDR3 DNA, 36 bases read in frame from base 1. Based on the germline V gene, the CDR1 and CDR2 sequences are MGHDK and SYGVNS. On the study overall, not on this receptor specifically: How much clinical and demographic metadata was included differed by source and by participant, and the metadata was provided uncurated.

The sequence links TRBV25-1 to TRBJ2-1; TRBD2 could be the D gene, as 6 bases match. The specimen sequenced was peripheral blood. The sequence derives from a woman older than 75 with COVID-19, enrolled during active disease. The CDR3 has the sequence CASSASGLHQFF. The nucleotides read TGTGCCAGCAGTGCCTCGGGACTTCACCAGTTCTTC.